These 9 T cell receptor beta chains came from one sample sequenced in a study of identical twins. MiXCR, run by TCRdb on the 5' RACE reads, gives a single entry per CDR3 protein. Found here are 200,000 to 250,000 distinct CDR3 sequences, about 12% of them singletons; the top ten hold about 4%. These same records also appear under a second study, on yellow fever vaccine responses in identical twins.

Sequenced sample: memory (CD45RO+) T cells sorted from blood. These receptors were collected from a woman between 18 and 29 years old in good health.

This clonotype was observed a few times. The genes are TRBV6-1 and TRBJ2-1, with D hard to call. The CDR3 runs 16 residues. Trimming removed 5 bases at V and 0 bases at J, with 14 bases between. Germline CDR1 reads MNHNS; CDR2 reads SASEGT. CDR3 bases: TGTGCCAGCAGTCTCAGGCCCCTCAGCTCCTACAATGAGCAGTTCTTC. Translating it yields CASSLRPLSSYNEQFF.

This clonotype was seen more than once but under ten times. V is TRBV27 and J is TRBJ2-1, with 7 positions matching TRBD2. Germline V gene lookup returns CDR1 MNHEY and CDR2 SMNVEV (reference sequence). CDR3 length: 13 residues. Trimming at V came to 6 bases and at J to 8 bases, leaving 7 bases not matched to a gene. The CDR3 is CASSPRLADEQFF. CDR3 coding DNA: TGTGCCAGCAGCCCCCGACTAGCCGATGAGCAGTTCTTC.

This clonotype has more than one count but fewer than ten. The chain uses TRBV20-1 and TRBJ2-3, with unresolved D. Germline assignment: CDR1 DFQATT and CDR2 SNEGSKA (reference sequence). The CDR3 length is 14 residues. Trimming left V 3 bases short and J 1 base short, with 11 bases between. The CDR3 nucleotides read TGCAGTGCTAGTCGGTCTCTCGGCACAGATACGCAGTATTTT. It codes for CSASRSLGTDTQYF.

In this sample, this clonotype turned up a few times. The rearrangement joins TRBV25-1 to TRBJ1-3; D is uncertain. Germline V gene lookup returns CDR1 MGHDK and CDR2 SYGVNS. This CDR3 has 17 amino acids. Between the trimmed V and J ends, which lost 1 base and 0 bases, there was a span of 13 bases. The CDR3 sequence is CASSESGVFSSGNTIYF. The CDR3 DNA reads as TGTGCCAGCAGTGAATCTGGGGTTTTCAGCTCTGGAAACACCATATATTTT. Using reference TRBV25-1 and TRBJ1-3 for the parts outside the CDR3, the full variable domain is EADIYQTPRYLVIGTGKKITLECSQTMGHDKMYWYQQDPGMELHLIHYSYGVNSTEKGDLSSESTVSRIRTEHFPLTLESARPSHTSQYLCASSESGVFSSGNTIYFGEGSWLTVV.

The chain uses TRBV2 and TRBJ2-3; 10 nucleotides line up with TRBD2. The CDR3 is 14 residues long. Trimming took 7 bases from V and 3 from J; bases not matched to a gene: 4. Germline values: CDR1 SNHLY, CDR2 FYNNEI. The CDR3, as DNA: TGTGCCAGCATCAGCGGGGGGGAGACAGATACGCAGTATTTT. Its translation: CASISGGETDTQYF.

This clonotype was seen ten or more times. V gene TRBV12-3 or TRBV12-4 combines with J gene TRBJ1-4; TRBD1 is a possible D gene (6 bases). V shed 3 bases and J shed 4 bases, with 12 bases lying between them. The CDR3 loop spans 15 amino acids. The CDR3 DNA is TGTGCCAGCAGTTTCGGAGGGGGGGATAATGAAAAACTGTTTTTT. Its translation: CASSFGGGDNEKLFF.

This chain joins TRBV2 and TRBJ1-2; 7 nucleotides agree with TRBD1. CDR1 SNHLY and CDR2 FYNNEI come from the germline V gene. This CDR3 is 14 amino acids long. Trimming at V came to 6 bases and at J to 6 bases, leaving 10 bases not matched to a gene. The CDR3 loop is CASSALTGVDGYTF. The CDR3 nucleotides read TGTGCCAGCAGCGCACTTACAGGGGTGGATGGCTACACCTTC.

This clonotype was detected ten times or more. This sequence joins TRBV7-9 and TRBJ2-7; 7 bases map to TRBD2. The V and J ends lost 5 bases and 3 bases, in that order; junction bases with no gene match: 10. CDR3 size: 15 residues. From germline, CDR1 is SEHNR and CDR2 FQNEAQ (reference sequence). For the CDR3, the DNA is TGTGCCAGCAGCCGTACGGCGGGAGCCTTCTACGAGCAGTACTTC. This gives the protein CASSRTAGAFYEQYF.

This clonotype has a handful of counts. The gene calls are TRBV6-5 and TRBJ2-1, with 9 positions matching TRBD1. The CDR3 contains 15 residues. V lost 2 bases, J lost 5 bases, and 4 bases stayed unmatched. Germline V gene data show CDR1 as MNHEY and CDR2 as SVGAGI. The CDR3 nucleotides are TGTGCCAGCAGTTACGAAGGGACAGGGAACAATGAGCAGTTCTTC. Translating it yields CASSYEGTGNNEQFF.